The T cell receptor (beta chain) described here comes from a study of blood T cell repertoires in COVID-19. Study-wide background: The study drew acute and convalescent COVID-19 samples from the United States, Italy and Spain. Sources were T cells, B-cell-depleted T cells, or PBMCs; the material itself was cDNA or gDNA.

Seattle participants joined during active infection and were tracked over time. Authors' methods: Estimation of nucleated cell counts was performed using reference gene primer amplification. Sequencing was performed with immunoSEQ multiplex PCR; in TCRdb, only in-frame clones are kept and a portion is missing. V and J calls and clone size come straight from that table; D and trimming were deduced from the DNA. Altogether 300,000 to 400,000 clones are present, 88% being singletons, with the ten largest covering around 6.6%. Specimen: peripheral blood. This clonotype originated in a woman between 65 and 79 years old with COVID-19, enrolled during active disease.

Written as DNA, the CDR3 is TGTGCCCGCGGACAGGGACCTAACTATGGCTACACCTTC. Encoded protein: CARGQGPNYGYTF. The chain couples TRBV2 to TRBJ1-2, with 8 nucleotides matching TRBD1. J was trimmed by 0 bases and V by 11 bases; bases with no gene match: 5. The CDR3 sequence is 13 residues long. Germline values: CDR1 SNHLY, CDR2 FYNNEI.